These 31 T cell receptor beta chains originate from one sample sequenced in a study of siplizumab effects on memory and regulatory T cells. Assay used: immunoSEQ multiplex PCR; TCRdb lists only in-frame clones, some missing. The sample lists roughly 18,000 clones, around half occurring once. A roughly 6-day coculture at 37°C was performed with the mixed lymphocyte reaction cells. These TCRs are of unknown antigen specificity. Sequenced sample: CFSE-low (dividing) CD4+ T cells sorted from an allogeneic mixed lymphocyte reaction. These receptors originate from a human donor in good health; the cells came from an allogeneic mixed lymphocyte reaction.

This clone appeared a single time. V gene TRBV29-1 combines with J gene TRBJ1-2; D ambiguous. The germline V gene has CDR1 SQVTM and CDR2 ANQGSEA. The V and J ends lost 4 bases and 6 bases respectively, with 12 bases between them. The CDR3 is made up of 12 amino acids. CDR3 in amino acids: CSVALPDHGYTF. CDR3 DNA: TGCAGCGTTGCTCTACCGGATCATGGCTACACCTTC.

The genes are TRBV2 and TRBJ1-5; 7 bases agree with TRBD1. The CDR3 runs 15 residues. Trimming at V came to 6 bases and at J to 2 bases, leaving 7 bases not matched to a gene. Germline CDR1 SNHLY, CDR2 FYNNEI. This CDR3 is CASRPGTVGNQPQHF. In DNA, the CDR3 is TGTGCCAGCAGACCCGGGACAGTTGGCAATCAGCCCCAGCATTTT.

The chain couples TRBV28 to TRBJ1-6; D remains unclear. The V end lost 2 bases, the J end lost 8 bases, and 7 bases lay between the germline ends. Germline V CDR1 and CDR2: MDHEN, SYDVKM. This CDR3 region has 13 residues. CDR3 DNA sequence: TGTGCCAGCAGTTTAGGGGTGGATTCACCCCTCCACTTT. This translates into CASSLGVDSPLHF. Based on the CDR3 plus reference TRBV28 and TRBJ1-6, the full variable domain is DVKVTQSSRYLVKRTGEKVFLECVQDMDHENMFWYRQDPGLGLRLIYFSYDVKMKEKGDIPEGYSVSREKKERFSLILESASTNQTSMYLCASSLGVDSPLHFGNGTRLTVT.

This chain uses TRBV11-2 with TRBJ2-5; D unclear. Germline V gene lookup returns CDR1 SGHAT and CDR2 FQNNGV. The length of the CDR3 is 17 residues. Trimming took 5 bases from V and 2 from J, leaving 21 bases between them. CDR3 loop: CASSRPSAVLGQETQYF. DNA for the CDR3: TGTGCCAGCAGCCGCCCATCGGCAGTTCTGGGGCAAGAGACCCAGTACTTC. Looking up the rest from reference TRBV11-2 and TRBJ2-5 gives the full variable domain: EAGVAQSPRYKIIEKRQSVAFWCNPISGHATLYWYQQILGQGPKLLIQFQNNGVVDDSQLPKDRFSAERLKGVDSTLKIQPAKLEDSAVYLCASSRPSAVLGQETQYFGPGTRLLVL.

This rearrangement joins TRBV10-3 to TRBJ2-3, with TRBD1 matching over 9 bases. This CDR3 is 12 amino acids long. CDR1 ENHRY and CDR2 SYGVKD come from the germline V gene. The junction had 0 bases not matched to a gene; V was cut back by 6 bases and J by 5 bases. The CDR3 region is CAIRTGGDTQYF. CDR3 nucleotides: TGTGCCATCAGGACAGGGGGAGATACGCAGTATTTT.

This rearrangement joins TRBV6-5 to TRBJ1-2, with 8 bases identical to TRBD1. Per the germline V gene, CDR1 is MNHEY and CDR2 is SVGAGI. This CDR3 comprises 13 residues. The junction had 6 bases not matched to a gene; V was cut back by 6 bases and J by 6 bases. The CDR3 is CASRIAGGHGYTF. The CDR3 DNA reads TGTGCCAGCAGGATCGCAGGGGGCCATGGCTACACCTTC.

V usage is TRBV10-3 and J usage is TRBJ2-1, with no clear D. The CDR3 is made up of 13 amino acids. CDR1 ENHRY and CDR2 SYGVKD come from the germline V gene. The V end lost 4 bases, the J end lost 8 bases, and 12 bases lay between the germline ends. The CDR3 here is CAISASTSDEQFF. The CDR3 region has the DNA TGTGCCATCAGTGCGTCCACGTCGGATGAGCAGTTCTTC.

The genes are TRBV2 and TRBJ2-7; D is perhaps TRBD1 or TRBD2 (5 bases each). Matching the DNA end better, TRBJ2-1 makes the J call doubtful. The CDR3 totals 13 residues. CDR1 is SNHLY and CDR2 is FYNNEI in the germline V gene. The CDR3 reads CASTVGVYNEQFF. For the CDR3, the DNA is TGTGCCAGCACAGTGGGGGTCTACAATGAGCAGTTCTTC.

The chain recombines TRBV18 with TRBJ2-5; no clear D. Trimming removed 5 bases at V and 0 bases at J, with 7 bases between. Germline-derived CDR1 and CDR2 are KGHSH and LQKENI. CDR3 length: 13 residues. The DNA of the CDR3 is TGTGCCAGCTCAAGGGTGTACCAAGAGACCCAGTACTTC. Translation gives CASSRVYQETQYF. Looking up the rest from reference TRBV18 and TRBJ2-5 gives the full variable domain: NAGVMQNPRHLVRRRGQEARLRCSPMKGHSHVYWYRQLPEEGLKFMVYLQKENIIDESGMPKERFSAEFPKEGPSILRIQQVVRGDSAAYFCASSRVYQETQYFGPGTRLLVL.

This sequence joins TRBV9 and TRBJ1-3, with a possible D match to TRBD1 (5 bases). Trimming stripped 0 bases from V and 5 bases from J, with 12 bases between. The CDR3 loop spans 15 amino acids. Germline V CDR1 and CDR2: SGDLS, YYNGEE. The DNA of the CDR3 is TGTGCCAGCAGCGTAGGTGGGGCCACAAGAAACACCATATATTTT. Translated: CASSVGGATRNTIYF.

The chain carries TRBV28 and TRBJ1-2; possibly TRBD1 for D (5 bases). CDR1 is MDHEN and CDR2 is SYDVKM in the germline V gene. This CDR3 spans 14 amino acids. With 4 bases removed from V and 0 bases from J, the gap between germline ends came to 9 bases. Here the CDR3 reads CASSSPGTNYGYTF. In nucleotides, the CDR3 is TGTGCCAGCAGTTCGCCAGGGACTAACTATGGCTACACCTTC.

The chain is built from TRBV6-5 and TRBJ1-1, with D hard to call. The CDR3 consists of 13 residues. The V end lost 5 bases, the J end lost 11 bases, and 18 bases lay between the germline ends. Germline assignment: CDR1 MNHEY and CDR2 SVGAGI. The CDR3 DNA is TGTGCCAGCAGTCCGGCTCAGTACAACGATGCTTTCTTT. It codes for CASSPAQYNDAFF.

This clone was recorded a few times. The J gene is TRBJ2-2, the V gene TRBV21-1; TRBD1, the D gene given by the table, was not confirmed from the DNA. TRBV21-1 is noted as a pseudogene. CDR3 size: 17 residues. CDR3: CASSKRPGTGCAGELFF. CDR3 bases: TGTGCCAGCAGCAAAAGACCCGGGACAGGGTGCGCCGGGGAGCTGTTTTTT.

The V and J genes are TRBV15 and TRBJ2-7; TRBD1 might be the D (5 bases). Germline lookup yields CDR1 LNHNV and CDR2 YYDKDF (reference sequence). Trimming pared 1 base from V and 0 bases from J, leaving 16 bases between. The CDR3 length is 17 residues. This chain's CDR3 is CATSRGFGRTSSYEQYF. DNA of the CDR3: TGTGCCACCAGCAGAGGATTCGGCAGGACAAGCTCCTACGAGCAGTACTTC.

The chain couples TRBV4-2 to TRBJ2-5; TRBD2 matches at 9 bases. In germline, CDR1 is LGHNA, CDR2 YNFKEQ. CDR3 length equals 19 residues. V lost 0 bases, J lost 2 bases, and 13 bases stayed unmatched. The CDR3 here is CASSQELASGDIFQETQYF. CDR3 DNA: TGTGCCAGCAGCCAAGAGTTGGCTAGCGGGGATATTTTTCAAGAGACCCAGTACTTC.

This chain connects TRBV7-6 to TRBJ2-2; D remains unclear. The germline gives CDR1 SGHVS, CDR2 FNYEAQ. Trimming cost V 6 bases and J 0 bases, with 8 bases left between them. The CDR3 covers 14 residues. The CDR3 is CASRAVPNTGELFF. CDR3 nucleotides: TGTGCCAGCAGAGCCGTCCCGAACACCGGGGAGCTGTTTTTT.

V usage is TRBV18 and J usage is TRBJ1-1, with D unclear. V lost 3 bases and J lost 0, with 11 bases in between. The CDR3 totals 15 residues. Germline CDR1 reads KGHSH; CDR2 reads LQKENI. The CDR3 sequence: CASSPSRGMNTEAFF. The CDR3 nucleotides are TGTGCCAGCTCACCGTCCCGCGGGATGAACACTGAAGCTTTCTTT. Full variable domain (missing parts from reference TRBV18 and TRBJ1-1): NAGVMQNPRHLVRRRGQEARLRCSPMKGHSHVYWYRQLPEEGLKFMVYLQKENIIDESGMPKERFSAEFPKEGPSILRIQQVVRGDSAAYFCASSPSRGMNTEAFFGQGTRLTVV.

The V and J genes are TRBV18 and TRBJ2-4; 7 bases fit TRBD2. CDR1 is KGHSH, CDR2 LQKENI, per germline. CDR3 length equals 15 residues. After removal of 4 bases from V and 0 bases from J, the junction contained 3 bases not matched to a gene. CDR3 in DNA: TGTGCCAGCTCACAAGCGGGGCTAGCCAAAAACATTCAGTACTTC. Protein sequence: CASSQAGLAKNIQYF. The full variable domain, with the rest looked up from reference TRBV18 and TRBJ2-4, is NAGVMQNPRHLVRRRGQEARLRCSPMKGHSHVYWYRQLPEEGLKFMVYLQKENIIDESGMPKERFSAEFPKEGPSILRIQQVVRGDSAAYFCASSQAGLAKNIQYFGAGTRLSVL.

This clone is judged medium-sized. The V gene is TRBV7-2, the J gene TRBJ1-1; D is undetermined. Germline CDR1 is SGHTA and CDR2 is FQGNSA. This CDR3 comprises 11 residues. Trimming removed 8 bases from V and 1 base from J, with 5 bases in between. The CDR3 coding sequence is TGTGCCAGCCGGAGGAACACTGAAGCTTTCTTT. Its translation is CASRRNTEAFF.

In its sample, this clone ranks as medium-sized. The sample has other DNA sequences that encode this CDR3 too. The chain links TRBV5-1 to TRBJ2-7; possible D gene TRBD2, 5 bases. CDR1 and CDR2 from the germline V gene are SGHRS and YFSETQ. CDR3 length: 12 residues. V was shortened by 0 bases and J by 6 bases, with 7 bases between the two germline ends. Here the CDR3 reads CASSLGAGEQYF. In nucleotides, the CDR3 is TGCGCCAGCAGCTTGGGTGCGGGCGAGCAGTACTTC.

CDR3 amino acids: CASSLQGAFGYTF. As DNA, the CDR3 is TGTGCCAGCAGTTTACAGGGGGCTTTTGGCTACACCTTC. The V gene is TRBV27, the J gene TRBJ1-2, with 8 bases matching TRBD1. The J segment lost 7 bases and the V segment lost 2 bases, leaving 3 bases of the junction unmatched. Germline CDR1 MNHEY, CDR2 SMNVEV (reference sequence). The CDR3 runs to 13 residues.

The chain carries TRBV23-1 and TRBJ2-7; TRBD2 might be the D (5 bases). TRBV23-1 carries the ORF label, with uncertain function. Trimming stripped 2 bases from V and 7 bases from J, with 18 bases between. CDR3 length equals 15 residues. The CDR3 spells CASSQRTDSFGEQYF. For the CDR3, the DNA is TGCGCCAGCAGTCAACGGACGGACTCTTTTGGGGAGCAGTACTTC.

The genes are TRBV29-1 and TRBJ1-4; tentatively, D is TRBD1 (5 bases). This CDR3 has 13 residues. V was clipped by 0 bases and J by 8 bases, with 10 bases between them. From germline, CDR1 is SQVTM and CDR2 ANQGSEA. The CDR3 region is CSVEEVWGEKLFF. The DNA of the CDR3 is TGCAGCGTTGAAGAGGTGTGGGGGGAAAAACTGTTTTTT.

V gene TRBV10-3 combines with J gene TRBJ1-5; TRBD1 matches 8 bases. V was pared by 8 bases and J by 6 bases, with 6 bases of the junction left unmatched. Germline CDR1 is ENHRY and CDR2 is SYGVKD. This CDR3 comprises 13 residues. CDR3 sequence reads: CAIGDRNSQPQHF. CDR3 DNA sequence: TGTGCCATCGGGGACAGGAACAGTCAGCCCCAGCATTTT.

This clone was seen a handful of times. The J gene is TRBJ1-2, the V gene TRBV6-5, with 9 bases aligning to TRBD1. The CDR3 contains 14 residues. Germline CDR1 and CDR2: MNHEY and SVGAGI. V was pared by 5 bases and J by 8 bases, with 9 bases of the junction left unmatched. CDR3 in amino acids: CASSTLDRGGGYTF. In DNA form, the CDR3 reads TGTGCCAGCAGTACCCTGGACAGGGGAGGAGGCTACACCTTC.

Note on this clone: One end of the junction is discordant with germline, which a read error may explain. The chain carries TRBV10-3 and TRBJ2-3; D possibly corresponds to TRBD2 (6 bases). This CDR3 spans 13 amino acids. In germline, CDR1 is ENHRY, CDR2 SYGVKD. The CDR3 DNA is TGTGCCATCATGGGGGGAACCACAAATACGCAGTATTTT. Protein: CAIMGGTTNTQYF.

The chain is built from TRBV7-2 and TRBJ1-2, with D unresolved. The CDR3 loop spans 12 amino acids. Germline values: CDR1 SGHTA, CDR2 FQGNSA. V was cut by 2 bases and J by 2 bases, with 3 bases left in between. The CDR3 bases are TGTGCCAGCAGCTTAAACAACTATGGCTACACCTTC. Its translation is CASSLNNYGYTF.

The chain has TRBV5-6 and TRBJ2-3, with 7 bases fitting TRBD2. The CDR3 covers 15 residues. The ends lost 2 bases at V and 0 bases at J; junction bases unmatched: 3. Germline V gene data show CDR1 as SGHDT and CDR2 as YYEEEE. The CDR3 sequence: CASSFVGGSTDTQYF. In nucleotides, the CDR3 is TGTGCCAGCAGCTTCGTGGGGGGGAGCACAGATACGCAGTATTTT.

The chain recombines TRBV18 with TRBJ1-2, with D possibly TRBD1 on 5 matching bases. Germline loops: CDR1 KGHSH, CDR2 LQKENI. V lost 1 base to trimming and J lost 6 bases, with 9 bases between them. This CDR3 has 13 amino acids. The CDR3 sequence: CASSPQQADGYTF. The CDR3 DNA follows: TGTGCCAGCTCACCACAACAGGCGGATGGCTACACCTTC.

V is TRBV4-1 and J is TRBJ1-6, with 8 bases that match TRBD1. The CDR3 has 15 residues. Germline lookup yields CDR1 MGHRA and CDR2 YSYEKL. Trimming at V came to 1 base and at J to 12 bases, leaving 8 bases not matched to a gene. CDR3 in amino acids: CASSQGWTGNGPLHF. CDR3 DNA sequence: TGCGCCAGCAGCCAAGGTTGGACAGGGAATGGACCCCTCCACTTT.

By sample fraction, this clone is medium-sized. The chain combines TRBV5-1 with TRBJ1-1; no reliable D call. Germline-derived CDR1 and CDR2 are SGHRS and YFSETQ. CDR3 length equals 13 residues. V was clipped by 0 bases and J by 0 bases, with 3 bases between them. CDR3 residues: CASSLDVNTEAFF. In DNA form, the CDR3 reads TGCGCCAGCAGCTTGGATGTGAACACTGAAGCTTTCTTT.